These T cell receptor beta chains were read from a single sample in a study of PD-1 blockade in classical Hodgkin lymphoma. This table comes from immunoSEQ multiplex PCR, and its TCRdb copy is limited to in-frame clones, with some not included. This repertoire shows 99,000 or so clones, roughly nine tenths found once; its top ten account for around 20%. The material sequenced was peripheral blood mononuclear cells (PBMCs), taken before the fourth cycle of nivolumab. The receptor set was obtained from a human donor with classical Hodgkin lymphoma. CDR3s include the opening cysteine and the closing phenylalanine or tryptophan. The D gene is left open where the match is weak. The size field is filled for only some rows; it gives once, few, many or a size class.

clone size: -; D gene: -; V gene: TRBV4-2; J gene: TRBJ1-3; CDR3 protein: CASSQDPGTFNSGNTIYF; CDR3 DNA: TGTGCCAGCAGCCAAGACCCCGGGACATTTAACTCTGGAAACACCATATATTTT
clone size: -; D gene: -; V gene: TRBV7-9; J gene: TRBJ2-1; CDR3 protein: CATVGSASYNEQFF; CDR3 DNA: TGTGCCACCGTCGGCTCGGCATCCTACAATGAGCAGTTCTTC
clone size: -; D gene: -; V gene: TRBV10-3; J gene: TRBJ1-2; CDR3 protein: CAISALPIDGREYGYTF; CDR3 DNA: TGTGCCATCAGTGCCCTCCCCATAGACGGCAGGGAGTATGGCTACACCTTC
clone size: few; D gene: -; V gene: TRBV5-1; J gene: TRBJ1-1; CDR3 protein: CASSRTGQNTEAFF; CDR3 DNA: TGCGCCAGCAGCCGCACGGGACAGAACACTGAAGCTTTCTTT
clone size: -; D gene: -; V gene: TRBV6-5; J gene: TRBJ2-2; CDR3 protein: CASHLGGELFF; CDR3 DNA: TGTGCCAGCCATTTGGGCGGGGAGCTGTTTTTT
clone size: -; D gene: -; V gene: TRBV11-2; J gene: TRBJ1-1; CDR3 protein: CASSFEWAYEAFF; CDR3 DNA: TGTGCCAGCAGCTTTGAGTGGGCATATGAAGCTTTCTTT
clone size: -; D gene: -; V gene: TRBV28; J gene: TRBJ1-5; CDR3 protein: CASSAGGNQPQHF; CDR3 DNA: TGTGCCAGCAGTGCAGGAGGCAATCAGCCCCAGCATTTT
clone size: -; D gene: TRBD2; V gene: TRBV19; J gene: TRBJ2-2; CDR3 protein: CASRQLGLAGDRTGELFF; CDR3 DNA: TGTGCCAGTAGGCAACTCGGACTAGCGGGAGATCGAACCGGGGAGCTGTTTTTT
clone size: -; D gene: -; V gene: TRBV29-1; J gene: TRBJ2-1; CDR3 protein: CSVVPLGRGRGYEQFF; CDR3 DNA: TGCAGCGTTGTCCCACTCGGGAGGGGGCGTGGGTATGAGCAGTTCTTC
clone size: -; D gene: -; V gene: TRBV10-3; J gene: TRBJ1-1; CDR3 protein: CAIRNTGNTEAFF; CDR3 DNA: TGTGCCATCAGGAACACGGGGAACACTGAAGCTTTCTTT
clone size: -; D gene: TRBD1; V gene: TRBV30; J gene: TRBJ1-4; CDR3 protein: CAWGGPGTVGEKLFF; CDR3 DNA: TGTGCCTGGGGGGGCCCCGGGACAGTCGGGGAAAAACTGTTTTTT
clone size: -; D gene: TRBD1; V gene: TRBV27; J gene: TRBJ2-2; CDR3 protein: CASRGIRQGMRMFF; CDR3 DNA: TGTGCCAGCAGGGGAATCCGACAGGGGATGAGGATGTTTTTT
clone size: once; D gene: -; V gene: TRBV6-6; J gene: TRBJ2-6; CDR3 protein: CASSINGANVLTF; CDR3 DNA: TGTGCCAGCAGCATAAATGGGGCCAACGTCCTGACTTTC
clone size: -; D gene: -; V gene: TRBV6-4; J gene: TRBJ1-1; CDR3 protein: CASTEEWGNTEAFF; CDR3 DNA: TGTGCCAGCACCGAGGAGTGGGGGAACACTGAAGCTTTCTTT
clone size: -; D gene: -; V gene: TRBV28; J gene: TRBJ1-2; CDR3 protein: CASSLRGYGYTF; CDR3 DNA: TGTGCCAGCAGTTTGAGGGGGTACGGCTACACCTTC
clone size: -; D gene: TRBD1; V gene: TRBV5-1; J gene: TRBJ2-7; CDR3 protein: CASSSGQGSSYEQYF; CDR3 DNA: TGCGCCAGCAGCTCCGGACAGGGCAGCTCCTACGAGCAGTACTTC
clone size: -; D gene: -; V gene: TRBV2; J gene: TRBJ2-7; CDR3 protein: CASSEALTMTVHYEQYF; CDR3 DNA: TGTGCCAGCAGTGAAGCCCTCACCATGACAGTCCACTACGAGCAGTACTTC
clone size: -; D gene: -; V gene: TRBV30; J gene: TRBJ2-5; CDR3 protein: CAWSVLGEETQYF; CDR3 DNA: TGTGCCTGGAGTGTACTAGGGGAGGAGACCCAGTACTTC
clone size: -; D gene: -; V gene: TRBV19; J gene: TRBJ1-5; CDR3 protein: CASRGVYSNQPQHF; CDR3 DNA: TGTGCCAGCCGTGGGGTATATAGCAATCAGCCCCAGCATTTT
clone size: few; D gene: -; V gene: TRBV7-9; J gene: TRBJ1-2; CDR3 protein: CASSLDKYGYTF; CDR3 DNA: TGTGCCAGCAGCCTTGACAAGTATGGCTACACCTTC
clone size: few; D gene: -; V gene: TRBV19; J gene: TRBJ2-3; CDR3 protein: CASSPDSRTQYF; CDR3 DNA: TGTGCCAGTAGCCCGGACTCTCGTACGCAGTATTTT
clone size: -; D gene: -; V gene: TRBV28; J gene: TRBJ1-5; CDR3 protein: CASSLVGLGNQPQHF; CDR3 DNA: TGTGCCAGCAGTTTAGTGGGGTTGGGCAATCAGCCCCAGCATTTT
clone size: -; D gene: -; V gene: TRBV27; J gene: TRBJ2-7; CDR3 protein: CASSLAGADRYEQYF; CDR3 DNA: TGTGCCAGCAGTTTAGCTGGGGCGGATAGGTACGAGCAGTACTTC